One and the same sample provided the 30 T cell receptor beta chains below, sequenced in a study of T cell responses to AZD1222 COVID-19 vaccine. The data were produced by immunoSEQ multiplex PCR, yet TCRdb's version contains in-frame clones alone and is incomplete. The repertoire holds more than 85,000 clones, with roughly 80% as singletons. Here the sequenced sample was peripheral blood, taken on day 0 of AZD1222 vaccination. These receptor sequences come from an adult in good health.

This chain connects TRBV6-1 to TRBJ2-2; TRBD1 matches 9 bases. This CDR3 contains 16 residues. CDR1 and CDR2 from the germline V gene are MNHNS and SASEGT. J lost 2 bases, V lost 4 bases, and 5 bases had no gene match. The CDR3 DNA reads as TGTGCCAGCAGTGCCCTGACAGGGGGTAACACCGGGGAGCTGTTTTTT. It yields the protein CASSALTGGNTGELFF.

This clone came up a few times. The rearrangement uses TRBV28 and TRBJ2-5; 10 bases match TRBD1. This CDR3 region has 14 residues. After removal of 6 bases from V and 5 bases from J, the junction contained 6 bases not matched to a gene. Germline CDR1 reads MDHEN; CDR2 reads SYDVKM. CDR3 sequence (DNA): TGTGCCAGCAGGTGGACAGGGGGGAGGGAGACCCAGTACTTC. This gives the protein CASRWTGGRETQYF.

The rearrangement links TRBV18 to TRBJ1-2; TRBD1 agrees at 10 bases. Germline CDR1 is KGHSH and CDR2 is LQKENI. V dropped 3 bases and J dropped 0; count of bases not matched to a gene: 7. The CDR3 sequence is 17 residues long. The CDR3: CASSPVLGQGTNYGYTF. CDR3 DNA: TGTGCCAGCTCACCTGTCTTGGGACAGGGGACTAACTATGGCTACACCTTC.

This chain links TRBV7-9 with TRBJ2-5; 7 nucleotides agree with TRBD2. The junction had 10 bases not matched to a gene; V was cut back by 5 bases and J by 1 base. The CDR3 sequence is 16 residues long. Germline V gene data show CDR1 as SEHNR and CDR2 as FQNEAQ (reference sequence). Written as DNA, the CDR3 is TGTGCCAGCAGCCTCGGGAGCGGGACCCCCCAAGAGACCCAGTACTTC. Its protein product is CASSLGSGTPQETQYF.

This sequence joins TRBV28 and TRBJ1-2; D is unresolved. The V gene's germline CDR1 is MDHEN and CDR2 SYDVKM. V shed 6 bases and J shed 8 bases, with 19 bases lying between them. The CDR3 length is 14 residues. In nucleotides, the CDR3 is TGTGCCAGCAGAACCTTCTTCGGGAATGTAGGCTACACCTTC. It codes for CASRTFFGNVGYTF.

The chain recombines TRBV5-4 with TRBJ1-4; 10 nucleotides line up with TRBD1. Germline lookup yields CDR1 SGHNT and CDR2 YYREEE (reference sequence). The CDR3 sequence is 13 residues long. The trim removed 4 bases at V and 11 bases at J, leaving 5 bases unmatched. The CDR3 sequence: CASSIGTGEKLFF. As DNA, the CDR3 is TGTGCCAGCAGCATTGGGACAGGGGAGAAACTGTTTTTT.

The chain recombines TRBV6-5 with TRBJ1-2; tentatively, D is TRBD1 (6 bases). Trimming removed 2 bases at V and 7 bases at J, with 17 bases between. Germline-derived CDR1 and CDR2 are MNHEY and SVGAGI. The CDR3 extends over 15 amino acids. The CDR3 reads CASSYTSGQAPGYTF. The DNA of the CDR3 is TGTGCCAGCAGTTACACTTCGGGACAAGCCCCTGGCTACACCTTC.

Here the CDR3 reads CASGLRAGDNEQFF. CDR3 DNA: TGTGCTAGTGGTTTGAGAGCGGGAGACAATGAGCAGTTCTTC. J is TRBJ2-1 and V is TRBV12-5; 8 nucleotides match TRBD2. J lost 5 bases, V lost 2 bases, and 2 bases had no gene match. Germline-derived CDR1 and CDR2 are LGHNT and FRNRAP. This CDR3 contains 14 residues.

CDR3 in DNA: TGTGCCAGCTCACTGGGACAAATCGGGAACACTGAAGCTTTCTTT. Protein sequence: CASSLGQIGNTEAFF. V gene TRBV18 combines with J gene TRBJ1-1; TRBD1 might be the D (6 bases). The germline CDR1 and CDR2 sequences are KGHSH and LQKENI. The germline V and J ends were trimmed by 4 bases and 1 base, with 13 bases remaining between them. The CDR3 length is 15 residues.

The V gene is TRBV6-6, the J gene TRBJ1-6; TRBD1 matches 9 bases. The CDR3 is 14 amino acids. V was clipped by 4 bases and J by 8 bases; unmatched bases: 3. Germline V CDR1 and CDR2: MNHNY, SVGAGI (reference sequence). The chain's CDR3 is CASSWGQGDSPLHF. DNA of the CDR3: TGTGCCAGCAGTTGGGGACAGGGAGATTCACCCCTCCACTTT.

This clone was observed a single time. The chain is built from TRBV6-6 and TRBJ2-2; D ambiguous. Looked up from germline, CDR1 is MNHNY and CDR2 is SVGAGI (reference sequence). The CDR3 has 12 amino acids. V lost 6 bases, J lost 13 bases, and 15 bases lay in between. The CDR3 sequence: CASSPGPEALFF. In nucleotides, the CDR3 is TGTGCCAGCAGCCCAGGCCCCGAGGCGCTGTTTTTT.

The rearrangement uses TRBV19 and TRBJ1-4; D may be TRBD1 (6 bases). CDR3 length: 15 residues. Germline V gives CDR1 LNHDA, CDR2 SQIVND (reference sequence). Trimming removed 3 bases from V and 3 bases from J, with 11 bases in between. Here the CDR3 reads CASSIRGAANEKLFF. The CDR3, as DNA: TGTGCCAGTAGTATCCGGGGGGCGGCTAATGAAAAACTGTTTTTT.

This chain connects TRBV4-3 to TRBJ2-6; unclear D gene. V was cut by 0 bases and J by 0 bases, with 12 bases left in between. Per the germline V gene, CDR1 is LGHNA and CDR2 is YSLEER. This CDR3 spans 18 amino acids. The CDR3 bases are TGCGCCAGCAGCCAAGATCTTTGGGCTATCTCTGGGGCCAACGTCCTGACTTTC. Translation gives CASSQDLWAISGANVLTF.

The CDR3 DNA is TGTGCCAGCAGTTATCAGGGGACCACTGAAGCTTTCTTT. Its translation is CASSYQGTTEAFF. J is TRBJ1-1 and V is TRBV6-6; possible D gene TRBD1, 6 bases. Germline V CDR1 and CDR2: MNHNY, SVGAGI (reference sequence). V was shortened by 3 bases and J by 4 bases, with 9 bases between the two germline ends. The CDR3 consists of 13 residues.

This clone was seen just once. The chain is built from TRBV6-5 and TRBJ2-3, with 8 bases lining up with TRBD2. The CDR3 extends over 15 amino acids. V shed 2 bases and J 0 bases; nucleotides not matched to a gene: 1. Germline V gene lookup returns CDR1 MNHEY and CDR2 SVGAGI. The CDR3 sequence is CASSYAGGSTDTQYF. CDR3 in DNA: TGTGCCAGCAGTTACGCGGGAGGAAGCACAGATACGCAGTATTTT.

The V call is TRBV19, the J call TRBJ1-1; unclear D gene. V dropped 2 bases and J dropped 0 bases, with 10 bases sitting between them. Germline V lookup: CDR1 LNHDA, CDR2 SQIVND (reference sequence). The CDR3 is 15 amino acids. This CDR3 reads CASSIWGQMNTEAFF. CDR3 in DNA: TGTGCCAGTAGTATATGGGGTCAGATGAACACTGAAGCTTTCTTT.

The rearrangement joins TRBV7-9 to TRBJ1-2; TRBD1 might be the D (5 bases). Germline CDR1 SEHNR, CDR2 FQNEAQ (reference sequence). Trimming took off 3 bases at V and 0 bases at J, with 8 bases between the two ends. The CDR3 extends over 14 amino acids. The CDR3 nucleotides are TGTGCCAGCAGCTTCCGGGGGTCTAACTATGGCTACACCTTC. This sequence encodes CASSFRGSNYGYTF.

This clone was counted between two and nine times. V and J are TRBV5-6 and TRBJ1-2, with a tentative D call TRBD1 (6 bases). Trimming pared 3 bases from V and 4 bases from J, leaving 25 bases between. There are 18 residues in the CDR3. Germline CDR1 and CDR2: SGHDT and YYEEEE. CDR3 nucleotide sequence: TGTGCCAGCAGCTACGAAAAAAAACAGGGATTGTACGTCTATGGCTACACCTTC. Its translation: CASSYEKKQGLYVYGYTF. Full variable domain (remainder filled in from reference TRBV5-6 and TRBJ1-2): DAGVTQSPTHLIKTRGQQVTLRCSPKSGHDTVSWYQQALGQGPQFIFQYYEEEERQRGNFPDRFSGHQFPNYSSELNVNALLLGDSALYLCASSYEKKQGLYVYGYTFGSGTRLTVV.

The genes are TRBV6-5 and TRBJ2-2, with D unresolved. Trimming removed 2 bases from V and 8 bases from J, with 6 bases in between. Germline V CDR1 and CDR2: MNHEY, SVGAGI. CDR3 length equals 12 residues. Here the CDR3 DNA reads TGTGCCAGCAGTTACCCAGTGGGGGAGCTGTTTTTT. This codes for CASSYPVGELFF.

CDR3 in amino acids: CASSEVGNTEAFF. The CDR3 nucleotides are TGTGCCAGCAGCGAGGTGGGGAACACTGAAGCTTTCTTT. The chain combines TRBV7-2 with TRBJ1-1; D is undetermined. The CDR3 is made up of 13 amino acids. Trimming left V 5 bases short and J 1 base short, with 8 bases between. In germline, CDR1 is SGHTA, CDR2 FQGNSA.

The chain couples TRBV6-5 to TRBJ2-5; the match to TRBD1 covers 7 bases. CDR3 size: 14 residues. With 5 bases clipped from V and 11 bases from J, the junction kept 14 bases outside the gene matches. The germline V gene has CDR1 MNHEY and CDR2 SVGAGI. CDR3 sequence reads: CASSTRDRVMLQYF. The CDR3 bases are TGTGCCAGCAGTACACGCGACAGGGTCATGTTGCAGTACTTC.

V is TRBV19 and J is TRBJ2-7; TRBD1 matches at 8 bases. J lost 5 bases, V lost 7 bases, and 10 bases had no gene match. From germline, CDR1 is LNHDA and CDR2 SQIVND (reference sequence). CDR3 length: 14 residues. The CDR3 sequence is CASTPDRGGDEQYF. As DNA, the CDR3 is TGTGCCAGTACCCCCGACAGGGGTGGCGACGAGCAGTACTTC. The complete variable domain, with remaining parts taken from reference TRBV19 and TRBJ2-7, reads DGGITQSPKYLFRKEGQNVTLSCEQNLNHDAMYWYRQDPGQGLRLIYYSQIVNDFQKGDIAEGYSVSREKKESFPLTVTSAQKNPTAFYLCASTPDRGGDEQYFGPGTRLTVT.

The chain recombines TRBV27 with TRBJ1-2; TRBD1 matches 7 bases. The length of the CDR3 is 16 residues. With 5 bases clipped from V and 8 bases from J, the junction kept 17 bases outside the gene matches. Looked up from germline, CDR1 is MNHEY and CDR2 is SMNVEV (reference sequence). This chain's CDR3 is CASSKSRTGALLGYTF. The CDR3 DNA reads as TGTGCCAGCAGTAAAAGCCGGACAGGAGCTTTGTTGGGCTACACCTTC.

This chain connects TRBV10-3 to TRBJ2-5; D call uncertain. Trimming stripped 4 bases from V and 1 base from J, with 7 bases between. This CDR3 has 13 amino acids. The V gene's germline CDR1 is ENHRY and CDR2 SYGVKD. In nucleotides, the CDR3 is TGTGCCATCAGTGCTCAGATCCAAGAGACCCAGTACTTC. Protein sequence: CAISAQIQETQYF.

V and J are TRBV28 and TRBJ1-1, with D unresolved. Germline V CDR1 and CDR2: MDHEN, SYDVKM. The CDR3 is 10 amino acids. V shed 6 bases and J shed 7 bases, with 6 bases lying between them. The CDR3 spells CASRSSEAFF. CDR3 DNA sequence: TGTGCCAGCAGGAGCAGTGAAGCTTTCTTT. Supplemented by reference TRBV28 and TRBJ1-1, the full variable domain reads DVKVTQSSRYLVKRTGEKVFLECVQDMDHENMFWYRQDPGLGLRLIYFSYDVKMKEKGDIPEGYSVSREKKERFSLILESASTNQTSMYLCASRSSEAFFGQGTRLTVV.

This clone was seen once. V usage is TRBV28 and J usage is TRBJ1-2; no clear D gene. CDR1 MDHEN and CDR2 SYDVKM come from the germline V gene. V lost 3 bases to trimming and J lost 8 bases, with 19 bases between them. The CDR3 consists of 15 residues. The CDR3 here is CASSFGSREAWGYTF. The CDR3 DNA reads TGTGCCAGCAGTTTTGGAAGCCGTGAGGCGTGGGGCTACACCTTC.

The chain recombines TRBV10-2 with TRBJ1-1; 8 nucleotides match TRBD1. The germline V gene encodes CDR1 WSHSY and CDR2 SAAADI. This CDR3 has 13 residues. With 6 bases clipped from V and 6 bases from J, the junction kept 6 bases outside the gene matches. The DNA for the CDR3 is TGCGCCAGCAGGGACAGGGCTTACGCTGAAGCTTTCTTT. Translated, it gives CASRDRAYAEAFF.

V usage is TRBV19 and J usage is TRBJ2-7; no reliable D call. This CDR3 is built from 14 residues. V was clipped by 6 bases and J by 3 bases, with 15 bases between them. Germline CDR1 reads LNHDA; CDR2 reads SQIVND (reference sequence). In DNA, the CDR3 is TGTGCCAGTAGGTCGGACCCTACCGACTACGAGCAGTACTTC. Residues: CASRSDPTDYEQYF.

The rearrangement joins TRBV4-1 to TRBJ1-2; perhaps TRBD1 as D (6 bases). V lost 1 base and J lost 4, with 16 bases in between. The CDR3 loop spans 16 amino acids. The germline V gene has CDR1 MGHRA and CDR2 YSYEKL. The DNA of the CDR3 is TGCGCCAGCAGCCAAGCACCTATGGGACAATCCTATGGCTACACCTTC. It encodes CASSQAPMGQSYGYTF.

This clone was seen a single time. This chain joins TRBV4-1 and TRBJ2-7; D gene uncertain. There are 16 residues in the CDR3. V was clipped by 8 bases and J by 6 bases, with 26 bases between them. CDR1 MGHRA and CDR2 YSYEKL come from the germline V gene. The CDR3 bases are TGCGCCAGCCCTTCCCTGGGTGGTTGGTCCGGATGCGAGCAGTACTTC. Its protein product is CASPSLGGWSGCEQYF.